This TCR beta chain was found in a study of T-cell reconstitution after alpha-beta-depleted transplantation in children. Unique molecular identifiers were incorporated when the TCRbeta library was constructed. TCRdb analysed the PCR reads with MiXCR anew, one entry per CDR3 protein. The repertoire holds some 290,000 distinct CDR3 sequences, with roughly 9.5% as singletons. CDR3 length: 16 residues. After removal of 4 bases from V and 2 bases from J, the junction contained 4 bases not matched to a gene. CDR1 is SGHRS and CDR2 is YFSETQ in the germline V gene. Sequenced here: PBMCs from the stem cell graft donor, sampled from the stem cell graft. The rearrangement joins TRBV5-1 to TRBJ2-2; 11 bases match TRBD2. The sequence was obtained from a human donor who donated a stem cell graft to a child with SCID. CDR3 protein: CASSTGLAVNTGELFF. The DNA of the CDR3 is TGCGCCAGCAGCACGGGACTAGCGGTAAACACCGGGGAGCTGTTTTTT.